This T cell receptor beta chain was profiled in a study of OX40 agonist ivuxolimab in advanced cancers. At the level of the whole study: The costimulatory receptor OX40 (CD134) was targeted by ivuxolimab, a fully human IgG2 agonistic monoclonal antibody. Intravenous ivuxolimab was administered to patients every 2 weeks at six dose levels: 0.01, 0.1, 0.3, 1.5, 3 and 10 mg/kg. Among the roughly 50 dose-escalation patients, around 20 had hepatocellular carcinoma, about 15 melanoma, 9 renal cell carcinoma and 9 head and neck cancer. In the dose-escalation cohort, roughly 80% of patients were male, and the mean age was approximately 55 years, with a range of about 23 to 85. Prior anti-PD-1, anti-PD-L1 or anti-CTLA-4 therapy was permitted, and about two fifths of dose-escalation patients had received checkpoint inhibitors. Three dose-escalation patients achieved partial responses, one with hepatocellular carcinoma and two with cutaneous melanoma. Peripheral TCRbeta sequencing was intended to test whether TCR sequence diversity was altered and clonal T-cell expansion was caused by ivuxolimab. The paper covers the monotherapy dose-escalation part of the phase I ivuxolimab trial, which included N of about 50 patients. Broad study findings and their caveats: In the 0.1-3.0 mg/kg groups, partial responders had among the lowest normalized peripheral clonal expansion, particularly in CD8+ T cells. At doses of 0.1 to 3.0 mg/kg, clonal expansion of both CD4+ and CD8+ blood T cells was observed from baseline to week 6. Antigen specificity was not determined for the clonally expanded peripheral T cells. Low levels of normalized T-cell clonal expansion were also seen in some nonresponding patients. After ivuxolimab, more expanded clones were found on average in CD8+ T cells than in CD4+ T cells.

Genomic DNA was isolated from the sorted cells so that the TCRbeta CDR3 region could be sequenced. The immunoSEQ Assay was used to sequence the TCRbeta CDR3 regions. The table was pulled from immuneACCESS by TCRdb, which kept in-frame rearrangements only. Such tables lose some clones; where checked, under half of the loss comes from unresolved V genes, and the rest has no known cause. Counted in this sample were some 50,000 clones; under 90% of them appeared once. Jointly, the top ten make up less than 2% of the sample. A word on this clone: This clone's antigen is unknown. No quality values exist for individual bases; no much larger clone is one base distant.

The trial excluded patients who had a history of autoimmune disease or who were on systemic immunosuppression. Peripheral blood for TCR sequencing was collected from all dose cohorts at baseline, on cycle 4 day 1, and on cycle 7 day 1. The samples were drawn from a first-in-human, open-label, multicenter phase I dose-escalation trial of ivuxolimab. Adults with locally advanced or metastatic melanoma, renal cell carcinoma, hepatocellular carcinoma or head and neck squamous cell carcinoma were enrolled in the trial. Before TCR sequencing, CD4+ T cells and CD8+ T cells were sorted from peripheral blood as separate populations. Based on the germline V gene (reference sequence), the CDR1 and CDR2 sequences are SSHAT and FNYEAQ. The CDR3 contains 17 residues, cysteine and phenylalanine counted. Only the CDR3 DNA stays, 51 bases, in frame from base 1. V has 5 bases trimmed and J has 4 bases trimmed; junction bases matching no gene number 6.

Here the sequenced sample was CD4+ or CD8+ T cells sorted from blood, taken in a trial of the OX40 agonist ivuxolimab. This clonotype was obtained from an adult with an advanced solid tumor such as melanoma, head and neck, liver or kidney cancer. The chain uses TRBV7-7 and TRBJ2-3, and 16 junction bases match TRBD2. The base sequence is TGTGCCAGCAGCCCTAGTGGGACTAGCGGGGGGGCAGATACGCAGTATTTT. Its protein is CASSPSGTSGGADTQYF.